This entry lists 27 T cell receptor beta chains sequenced from one sample in a study of a mutant IDH1 vaccine in newly diagnosed glioma. Time point defined: week 35, safety follow-up. One vaccine dose held 300 ug of mutant IDH1 20-mer peptide and came with topical imiquimod. Generated by immunoSEQ multiplex PCR, the TCRdb table keeps only in-frame clones and is missing some. This sample has about 32,000 clones, with 78% found just once. These TCRs are of unknown antigen specificity. The source was PBMCs, collected from a glioma patient whose treatment included an IDH1 peptide vaccine. The receptors shown here come from a woman aged 35 to 49 with glioma.

The rearrangement uses TRBV19 and TRBJ2-3, with unresolved D. Trimming removed 5 bases from V and 4 bases from J, with 13 bases in between. The CDR3 consists of 14 residues. Germline V gene data show CDR1 as LNHDA and CDR2 as SQIVND (reference sequence). The CDR3 DNA reads TGTGCCAGTAGTGTGTCTGCAGCTCCAGATACGCAGTATTTT. Translating gives CASSVSAAPDTQYF.

The table lists this clone with a few counts. The chain combines TRBV5-1 with TRBJ2-6; D unclear. Trimming removed 4 bases from V and 2 bases from J, with 7 bases in between. The CDR3 has 14 amino acids. The V gene's germline CDR1 is SGHRS and CDR2 YFSETQ. CDR3 sequence: CASSPQAGANVLTF. DNA of the CDR3: TGCGCCAGCAGCCCCCAAGCTGGGGCCAACGTCCTGACTTTC.

This clone has only a few counts. The J gene is TRBJ1-2, the V gene TRBV5-1, with D maybe TRBD1 (6 bases). The germline V gene has CDR1 SGHRS and CDR2 YFSETQ. The CDR3 runs to 14 residues. Trimming shortened V by 4 bases and J by 0 bases, and 10 bases separated the two germline ends. The CDR3 DNA reads TGCGCCAGCAGCAAGACAGGCCCTAACTATGGCTACACCTTC. Translated: CASSKTGPNYGYTF.

The CDR3 spells CASSLWAGSGNTIYF. The CDR3, as DNA: TGCGCCAGCAGCTTGTGGGCAGGCTCTGGAAACACCATATATTTT. V and J are TRBV5-1 and TRBJ1-3; the D is unclear. The CDR3 spans 15 residues. Per the germline V gene, CDR1 is SGHRS and CDR2 is YFSETQ. Trimming removed 1 base at V and 0 bases at J, with 8 bases between.

The chain employs TRBV5-1 and TRBJ1-1; D not certain. CDR1 and CDR2 (germline): SGHRS, YFSETQ. The ends were cut back, 0 bases at V and 0 bases at J, with 18 bases in the middle. The CDR3 length is 18 residues. CDR3 DNA sequence: TGCGCCAGCAGCTTGGAAGGGAGAGTGTATCAAGTGAACACTGAAGCTTTCTTT. This codes for CASSLEGRVYQVNTEAFF. Looking up the rest from reference TRBV5-1 and TRBJ1-1 gives the full variable domain: KAGVTQTPRYLIKTRGQQVTLSCSPISGHRSVSWYQQTPGQGLQFLFEYFSETQRNKGNFPGRFSGRQFSNSRSEMNVSTLELGDSALYLCASSLEGRVYQVNTEAFFGQGTRLTVV.

This clone was counted once. This chain uses TRBV7-9 with TRBJ1-4, with 7 bases identical to TRBD1. In germline, CDR1 is SEHNR, CDR2 FQNEAQ (reference sequence). The CDR3 sequence is 15 residues long. The V segment lost 1 base and the J segment 4 bases; nucleotides outside the gene matches: 3. The CDR3 protein is CASSLGTGDNEKLFF. For the CDR3, the DNA is TGTGCCAGCAGCTTAGGGACAGGTGATAATGAAAAACTGTTTTTT. Complete variable domain (other parts from reference TRBV7-9 and TRBJ1-4): DTGVSQNPRHKITKRGQNVTFRCDPISEHNRLYWYRQTLGQGPEFLTYFQNEAQLEKSRLLSDRFSAERPKGSFSTLEIQRTEQGDSAMYLCASSLGTGDNEKLFFGSGTQLSVL.

V is TRBV2 and J is TRBJ2-7, with D unclear. The CDR3 is made up of 13 amino acids. Trimming removed 5 bases from V and 4 bases from J, with 12 bases in between. CDR1 is SNHLY and CDR2 is FYNNEI in the germline V gene. This chain's CDR3 is CASSSRTRYEQYF. CDR3 sequence (DNA): TGTGCCAGCAGTTCCCGGACCCGGTACGAGCAGTACTTC.

V is TRBV5-1 and J is TRBJ1-2; D is unresolved. CDR3 size: 14 residues. CDR1 is SGHRS and CDR2 is YFSETQ in the germline V gene. Trimming removed 1 base at V and 0 bases at J, with 7 bases between. The CDR3 region has the DNA TGCGCCAGCAGCTTGCACATCTCTAACTATGGCTACACCTTC. Protein sequence: CASSLHISNYGYTF.

The chain uses TRBV9 and TRBJ2-7; D perhaps matches TRBD1 (5 bases). Trimming took 4 bases from V and 6 from J, leaving 23 bases between them. The CDR3 runs 16 residues. Germline assignment: CDR1 SGDLS and CDR2 YYNGEE. The CDR3 nucleotides read TGTGCCAGCAGCCCCCGAAAGAAGGGGTTTTCGGGCGAGCAGTACTTC. Its translation: CASSPRKKGFSGEQYF.

This clone was counted a few times. The chain's CDR3 is CASGDDFGAFF. CDR3 coding DNA: TGTGCTAGTGGAGACGATTTCGGAGCTTTCTTT. The chain combines TRBV12-5 with TRBJ1-1; the D is unclear. Germline V gene data show CDR1 as LGHNT and CDR2 as FRNRAP. Trimming cost V 6 bases and J 10 bases, with 12 bases left between them. The CDR3 spans 11 residues.

The rearrangement links TRBV5-1 to TRBJ2-3; perhaps TRBD1 as D (6 bases). This CDR3 contains 16 residues. V was trimmed by 0 bases and J by 0 bases, leaving 11 bases between them. CDR1 is SGHRS, CDR2 YFSETQ, per germline. The DNA for the CDR3 is TGCGCCAGCAGCTTGGGAGGGGGAAGGAGCACAGATACGCAGTATTTT. Amino acid sequence: CASSLGGGRSTDTQYF.

The chain joins TRBV5-5 to TRBJ2-7, with TRBD1 as a possible D gene (6 bases). The CDR3 covers 14 residues. Per the germline V gene, CDR1 is SGHKS and CDR2 is YYEKEE (reference sequence). Trimming took off 2 bases at V and 2 bases at J, with 11 bases between the two ends. DNA of the CDR3: TGTGCCAGCAGCTTTACAGGGTCCCCCTACGAGCAGTACTTC. It encodes CASSFTGSPYEQYF.

The chain has TRBV2 and TRBJ1-2, with D possibly matching TRBD1 (5 bases). Germline V CDR1 and CDR2: SNHLY, FYNNEI. The germline V and J ends were trimmed by 2 bases and 7 bases, with 14 bases remaining between them. This CDR3 has 14 amino acids. CDR3 sequence reads: CASSEFRGRGGYTF. The DNA of the CDR3 is TGTGCCAGCAGTGAATTTAGGGGTAGGGGTGGCTACACCTTC.

The chain links TRBV9 to TRBJ2-7, with 7 nucleotides matching TRBD1. V gave up 1 base and J gave up 4 bases; unmatched junction bases: 5. The germline V gene encodes CDR1 SGDLS and CDR2 YYNGEE. The CDR3 is made up of 14 amino acids. In nucleotides, the CDR3 is TGTGCCAGCAGCGTACAGGGGACAGCATACGAGCAGTACTTC. As protein: CASSVQGTAYEQYF.

This chain joins TRBV5-5 and TRBJ2-7; maybe TRBD1 (6 bases). This CDR3 is 14 amino acids long. V was clipped by 6 bases and J by 5 bases, with 18 bases between them. Germline lookup yields CDR1 SGHKS and CDR2 YYEKEE (reference sequence). DNA of the CDR3: TGTGCCAGCAACCTGGACAGCCCCCTCGACGAGCAGTACTTC. Its protein is CASNLDSPLDEQYF.

The chain couples TRBV7-2 to TRBJ2-1; 10 bases align to TRBD2. From germline, CDR1 is SGHTA and CDR2 FQGNSA. This CDR3 has 17 residues. The J segment lost 4 bases and the V segment lost 5 bases, leaving 11 bases of the junction unmatched. CDR3 nucleotides: TGTGCCAGCAGCCCCTCCTTTAGCGGGGGGATTTACAATGAGCAGTTCTTC. It codes for CASSPSFSGGIYNEQFF. Drawing the rest from reference TRBV7-2 and TRBJ2-1, the complete variable domain is GAGVSQSPSNKVTEKGKDVELRCDPISGHTALYWYRQSLGQGLEFLIYFQGNSAPDKSGLPSDRFSAERTGGSVSTLTIQRTQQEDSAVYLCASSPSFSGGIYNEQFFGPGTRLTVL.

The CDR3 nucleotides read TGTGCCAGCAGCTTAGCGGCAGAGTTTCAGCCCCAGCATTTT. Protein sequence: CASSLAAEFQPQHF. This sequence joins TRBV7-8 and TRBJ1-5; D uncertain. Trimming shortened V by 0 bases and J by 6 bases, and 9 bases separated the two germline ends. CDR3 length: 14 residues. Per germline, CDR1 SGHVS and CDR2 FQNEAQ.

The chain uses TRBV5-8 and TRBJ1-4; 7 bases fit TRBD1. With 3 bases clipped from V and 2 bases from J, the junction kept 4 bases outside the gene matches. Germline V gene sequence: CDR1 SGHTS, CDR2 YDEGEE. This CDR3 has 15 amino acids. The CDR3 is CASSSGTVTNEKLFF. CDR3 bases: TGTGCCAGCAGCTCCGGGACAGTGACTAATGAAAAACTGTTTTTT. The whole variable domain, filled in from reference TRBV5-8 and TRBJ1-4, reads EAGVTQSPTHLIKTRGQQATLRCSPISGHTSVYWYQQALGLGLQFLLWYDEGEERNRGNFPPRFSGRQFPNYSSELNVNALELEDSALYLCASSSGTVTNEKLFFGSGTQLSVL.

The J gene is TRBJ2-7, the V gene TRBV27; D possibly corresponds to TRBD1 (5 bases). The V end lost 3 bases, the J end lost 5 bases, and 14 bases lay between the germline ends. Germline assignment: CDR1 MNHEY and CDR2 SMNVEV (reference sequence). CDR3 length: 14 amino acids. The CDR3 region has the DNA TGTGCCAGCAGTTTGGGGCAAAACCAGGACGAGCAGTACTTC. Its protein is CASSLGQNQDEQYF.

This rearrangement joins TRBV7-6 to TRBJ1-3; no reliable D call. The germline V gene encodes CDR1 SGHVS and CDR2 FNYEAQ. The CDR3 covers 15 residues. V was clipped by 4 bases and J by 4 bases, with 14 bases between them. The CDR3 loop is CASSSQIISGNTIYF. The CDR3 bases are TGTGCCAGCAGCTCACAGATTATTTCGGGAAACACCATATATTTT.

The chain employs TRBV2 and TRBJ2-5; TRBD2 aligns across 10 bases. The CDR3 length is 14 residues. The trim removed 3 bases at V and 7 bases at J, leaving 5 bases unmatched. Per germline, CDR1 SNHLY and CDR2 FYNNEI. In nucleotides, the CDR3 is TGTGCCAGCAGTGAGGGACTAGCGCCTCTGACCCAGTACTTC. Residues: CASSEGLAPLTQYF.

Here the CDR3 DNA reads TGTGCCAGCTCACGAGGAATCTACGAGCAGTACTTC. Its protein product is CASSRGIYEQYF. The J gene is TRBJ2-7, the V gene TRBV18; D remains unclear. The CDR3 has 12 residues. V was clipped by 4 bases and J by 3 bases, with 7 bases between them. In germline, CDR1 is KGHSH, CDR2 LQKENI.

This clone was detected a few times. This chain joins TRBV19 and TRBJ1-5, with D possibly matching TRBD1 (6 bases). CDR1 is LNHDA, CDR2 SQIVND, per germline (reference sequence). This CDR3 has 13 residues. V gave up 7 bases and J gave up 5 bases, with 12 bases separating them. The CDR3 DNA reads as TGTGCCAGTATAGGGGGAGGCTATCAGCCCCAGCATTTT. It yields the protein CASIGGGYQPQHF.

This chain joins TRBV4-3 and TRBJ1-6, with 12 bases matching TRBD1. Germline trimming cut 1 base from V and 12 bases from J; bases unmatched to any gene: 7. This CDR3 has 16 residues. Germline V gene lookup returns CDR1 LGHNA and CDR2 YSLEER. The CDR3 protein is CASSQGGTGGALPLHF. In nucleotides, the CDR3 is TGCGCCAGCAGCCAAGGGGGGACAGGGGGCGCGTTACCCCTCCACTTT.

The rearrangement links TRBV5-6 to TRBJ1-2; 8 bases fit TRBD1. The CDR3 totals 16 residues. With V trimmed by 4 bases and J by 4 bases, 12 bases remained unmatched. Germline assignment: CDR1 SGHDT and CDR2 YYEEEE. Here the CDR3 DNA reads TGTGCCAGCAGCCAAATTCAGGGGGCAGGGAGCTATGGCTACACCTTC. Translated: CASSQIQGAGSYGYTF.

This clone was found once. The rearrangement links TRBV6-1 to TRBJ2-3; 7 bases fit TRBD1. The V segment lost 5 bases and the J segment 2 bases; nucleotides outside the gene matches: 7. Germline V lookup: CDR1 MNHNS, CDR2 SASEGT. CDR3 length equals 15 residues. CDR3 sequence (DNA): TGTGCCAGCAGTCTCTTACAGGGGTCCACAGATACGCAGTATTTT. This translates into CASSLLQGSTDTQYF.

This clone was counted a single time. The genes are TRBV29-1 and TRBJ2-1; TRBD2 agrees at 8 bases. The V segment lost 5 bases and the J segment 4 bases; nucleotides outside the gene matches: 4. The CDR3 covers 13 residues. Germline V CDR1 and CDR2: SQVTM, ANQGSEA. The CDR3 nucleotides are TGCAGCGTTACGGGGGGGACTTACAATGAGCAGTTCTTC. Translating it yields CSVTGGTYNEQFF.